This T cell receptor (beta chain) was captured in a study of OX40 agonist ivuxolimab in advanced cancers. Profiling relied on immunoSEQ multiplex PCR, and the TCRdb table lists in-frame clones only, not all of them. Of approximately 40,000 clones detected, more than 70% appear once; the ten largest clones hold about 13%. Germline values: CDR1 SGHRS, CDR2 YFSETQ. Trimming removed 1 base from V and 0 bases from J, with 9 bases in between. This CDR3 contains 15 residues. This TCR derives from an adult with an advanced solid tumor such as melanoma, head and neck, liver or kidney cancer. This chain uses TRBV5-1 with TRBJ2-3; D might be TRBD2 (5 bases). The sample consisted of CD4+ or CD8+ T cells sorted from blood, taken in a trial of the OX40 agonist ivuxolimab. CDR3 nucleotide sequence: TGCGCCAGCAGCTTGATGGGAGTAAGCACAGATACGCAGTATTTT. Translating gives CASSLMGVSTDTQYF.